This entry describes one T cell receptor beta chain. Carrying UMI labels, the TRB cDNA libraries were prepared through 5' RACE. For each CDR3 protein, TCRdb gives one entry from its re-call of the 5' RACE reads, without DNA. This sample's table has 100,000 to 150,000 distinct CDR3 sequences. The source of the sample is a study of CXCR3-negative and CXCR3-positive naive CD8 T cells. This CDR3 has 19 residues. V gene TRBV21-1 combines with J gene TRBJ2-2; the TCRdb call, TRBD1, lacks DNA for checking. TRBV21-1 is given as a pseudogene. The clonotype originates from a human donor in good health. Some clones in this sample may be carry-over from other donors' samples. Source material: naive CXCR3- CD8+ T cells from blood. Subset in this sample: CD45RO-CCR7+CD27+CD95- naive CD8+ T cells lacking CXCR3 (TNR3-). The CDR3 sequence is CASYLNKPFRDNEHRGAVF.